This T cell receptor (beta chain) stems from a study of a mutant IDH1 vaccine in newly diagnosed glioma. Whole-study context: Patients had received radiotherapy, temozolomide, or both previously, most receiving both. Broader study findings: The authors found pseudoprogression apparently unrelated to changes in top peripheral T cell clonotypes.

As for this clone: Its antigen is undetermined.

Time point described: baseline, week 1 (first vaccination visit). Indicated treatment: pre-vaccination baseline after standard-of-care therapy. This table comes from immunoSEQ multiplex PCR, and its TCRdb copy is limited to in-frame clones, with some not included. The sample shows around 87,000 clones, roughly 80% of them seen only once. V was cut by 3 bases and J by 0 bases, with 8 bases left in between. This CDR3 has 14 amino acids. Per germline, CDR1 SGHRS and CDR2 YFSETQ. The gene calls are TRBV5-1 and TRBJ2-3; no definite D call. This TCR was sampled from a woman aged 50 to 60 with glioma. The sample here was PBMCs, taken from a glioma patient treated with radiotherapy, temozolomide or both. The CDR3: CASSSASSTDTQYF. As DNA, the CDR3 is TGCGCCAGCAGCTCCGCGTCTAGCACAGATACGCAGTATTTT. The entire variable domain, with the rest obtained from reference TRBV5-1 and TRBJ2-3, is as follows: KAGVTQTPRYLIKTRGQQVTLSCSPISGHRSVSWYQQTPGQGLQFLFEYFSETQRNKGNFPGRFSGRQFSNSRSEMNVSTLELGDSALYLCASSSASSTDTQYFGPGTRLTVL.